Detailed here is one T cell receptor (beta chain). These data are taken from a study of blood T cell repertoires in COVID-19. Assay used: immunoSEQ multiplex PCR; TCRdb lists only in-frame clones, some missing. The table has roughly 76,000 clones, over 75% seen once; the top ten hold 25% to 35%. This TCR was recovered from a woman at least 80 years old with active or convalescent COVID-19. Material for sequencing was peripheral blood.

DNA for the CDR3: TGCAGTGCTAGTATCAGGGGTGGGCAGCCCCAGCATTTT. It codes for CSASIRGGQPQHF. The chain employs TRBV20-1 and TRBJ1-5; a possible D gene is TRBD1 (6 bases). The length of the CDR3 is 13 residues. V was clipped by 3 bases and J by 7 bases, with 13 bases between them. From germline, CDR1 is DFQATT and CDR2 SNEGSKA (reference sequence).